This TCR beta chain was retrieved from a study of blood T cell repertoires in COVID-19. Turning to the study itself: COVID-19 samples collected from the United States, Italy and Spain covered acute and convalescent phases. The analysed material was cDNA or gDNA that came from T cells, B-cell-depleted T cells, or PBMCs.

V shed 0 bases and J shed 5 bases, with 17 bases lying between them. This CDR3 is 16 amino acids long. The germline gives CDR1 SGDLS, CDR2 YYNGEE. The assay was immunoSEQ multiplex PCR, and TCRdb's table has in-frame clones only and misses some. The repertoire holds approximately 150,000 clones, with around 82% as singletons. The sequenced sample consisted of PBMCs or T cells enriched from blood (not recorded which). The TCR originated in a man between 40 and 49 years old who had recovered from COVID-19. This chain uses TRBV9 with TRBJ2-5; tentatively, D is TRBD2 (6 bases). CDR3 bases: TGTGCCAGCAGCGTAGCGGCGGGGCATTTGGCGGAGACCCAGTACTTC. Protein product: CASSVAAGHLAETQYF.